The subject of this entry is one TCR beta chain. There are 15 residues in the CDR3. Trimming took off 1 base at V and 4 bases at J, with 10 bases between the two ends. The germline CDR1 and CDR2 sequences are LNHDA and SQIVND (reference sequence). The source of the sample is a study of blood T cell repertoires in COVID-19. Study summary: Samples representing acute and convalescent COVID-19 were sourced from the United States, Italy and Spain. Nucleic acid was either cDNA or gDNA, and it came from T cells, B-cell-depleted T cells, or PBMCs.

Study processing details: Estimated nucleated cell counts came from reference gene primer amplification. The method was immunoSEQ multiplex PCR; TCRdb's version includes in-frame clones alone and lacks a portion of them. That table is the source of V, J and clone size, and D and trimming were worked out from the DNA. The sample includes some 55,000 clones, over 80% of them seen just once. The rearrangement links TRBV19 to TRBJ1-4; D unclear. The sequence derives from a woman aged 55-70 years with acute or convalescent COVID-19. The sequencing sample was made of peripheral blood. The CDR3 region has the DNA TGTGCCAGTAGTATAGTAATCGGGAATAATGAAAAACTGTTTTTT. Translating gives CASSIVIGNNEKLFF.